Following are 26 T cell receptor beta chains from one sample sequenced in a study of T-cell memory formation after mild COVID-19. TCRdb fed the 5' RACE reads into MiXCR, producing one record per CDR3 protein. The sample has about 200,000 distinct CDR3 sequences; 9.5% are singletons. The specimen was PBMCs or a T cell subset sorted from them (not recorded which). These receptors were obtained from a young man who had mild COVID-19 (a few samples of this study predate the infection). Cell type and time point are not known.

This rearrangement joins TRBV20-1 to TRBJ2-3; D remains ambiguous. V lost 1 base to trimming and J lost 5 bases, with 7 bases between them. The CDR3 is 12 residues long. From germline, CDR1 is DFQATT and CDR2 SNEGSKA (reference sequence). The CDR3 DNA sequence: TGCAGTGCTAGAGGGTTGGTAGATACGCAGTATTTT. Protein: CSARGLVDTQYF.

The table lists this clonotype with a few counts. The chain carries TRBV19 and TRBJ1-2; D might be TRBD1 (5 bases). Per the germline V gene, CDR1 is LNHDA and CDR2 is SQIVND (reference sequence). Trimming took 5 bases from V and 8 from J, leaving 15 bases between them. This CDR3 has 13 amino acids. The CDR3 sequence: CASSHDIRDGYTF. In nucleotides, the CDR3 is TGTGCCAGTAGTCATGACATCAGGGACGGCTACACCTTC.

This chain connects TRBV5-6 to TRBJ1-4; D gene ambiguous. V was trimmed by 4 bases and J by 7 bases, leaving 20 bases between them. This CDR3 spans 16 amino acids. Germline assignment: CDR1 SGHDT and CDR2 YYEEEE. The CDR3 DNA sequence: TGTGCCAGCAGCGCTCCCGGGCAATCAACGAGTGAAAAACTGTTTTTT. This sequence encodes CASSAPGQSTSEKLFF.

The rearrangement uses TRBV5-1 and TRBJ2-3, with D uncertain. The germline V gene has CDR1 SGHRS and CDR2 YFSETQ. V shed 0 bases and J shed 2 bases, with 7 bases lying between them. There are 14 residues in the CDR3. In DNA, the CDR3 is TGCGCCAGCAGCTTGGCTCCCCTCACAGATACGCAGTATTTT. Encoded protein: CASSLAPLTDTQYF.

The chain carries TRBV4-1 and TRBJ2-3; no clear D gene. V dropped 1 base and J dropped 10 bases, with 12 bases sitting between them. CDR3 size: 13 residues. Germline V gene sequence: CDR1 MGHRA, CDR2 YSYEKL. CDR3 DNA sequence: TGCGCCAGCAGCCAAGTGGAAGGCTTAGCGCAGTATTTT. It codes for CASSQVEGLAQYF.

The chain links TRBV11-1 to TRBJ2-1; 7 bases align to TRBD2. V lost 8 bases and J lost 5; bases outside the gene matches: 18. The CDR3 runs 17 residues. Germline V gene sequence: CDR1 SGHAT, CDR2 FQDESV (reference sequence). The CDR3 is CASQEGGGAHSHNEQFF. CDR3 DNA sequence: TGTGCCAGCCAGGAGGGCGGGGGTGCACATTCTCACAATGAGCAGTTCTTC.

Turning to this clonotype: One junction end does not reproduce the germline sequence, and a read error may be involved. V usage is TRBV5-5 and J usage is TRBJ1-5; D gene unclear. CDR3 length: 14 amino acids. Germline CDR1 and CDR2: SGHKS and YYEKEE (reference sequence). CDR3 region: CASSFGVSVQPKHF. CDR3 in DNA: TGTGCCAGCAGCTTCGGAGTCTCGGTTCAGCCCAAGCATTTT.

This clonotype has ten or more counts. J is TRBJ2-3 and V is TRBV4-2; no clear D. Germline lookup yields CDR1 LGHNA and CDR2 YNFKEQ. V lost 1 base, J lost 6 bases, and 11 bases lay in between. The CDR3 has 14 amino acids. DNA of the CDR3: TGTGCCAGCAGCCAAGGAGCCGATGCGGATACGCAGTATTTT. It is translated as CASSQGADADTQYF.

This clonotype was seen a handful of times. V is TRBV29-1 and J is TRBJ2-2; 13 bases line up with TRBD2. V shed 4 bases and J 0 bases; nucleotides not matched to a gene: 5. Looked up from germline, CDR1 is SQVTM and CDR2 is ANQGSEA. CDR3 length equals 17 residues. In DNA form, the CDR3 reads TGCAGCGTTGGCGGACTAGCGGGGGCCTCGAACACCGGGGAGCTGTTTTTT. The encoded protein is CSVGGLAGASNTGELFF.

This clonotype has a handful of counts. V gene TRBV7-9 combines with J gene TRBJ2-3, with 12 bases aligning to TRBD2. CDR3 length: 15 residues. With 5 bases clipped from V and 6 bases from J, the junction kept 6 bases outside the gene matches. Germline CDR1 is SEHNR and CDR2 is FQNEAQ (reference sequence). The CDR3 spells CASSPASGGADTQYF. CDR3 DNA: TGTGCCAGCAGCCCCGCTAGCGGGGGGGCCGATACGCAGTATTTT.

The chain carries TRBV10-3 and TRBJ2-2; D is possibly TRBD1 (7 bases). The CDR3 is 14 residues long. Germline V gene lookup returns CDR1 ENHRY and CDR2 SYGVKD. Trimming took off 7 bases at V and 2 bases at J, with 11 bases between the two ends. This chain's CDR3 is CAIKEGANTGELFF. The DNA of the CDR3 is TGTGCCATCAAGGAGGGGGCTAACACCGGGGAGCTGTTTTTT.

The chain has TRBV7-8 and TRBJ1-5; D is undetermined. This CDR3 comprises 13 residues. Per the germline V gene, CDR1 is SGHVS and CDR2 is FQNEAQ. Between the trimmed V and J ends, which lost 2 bases and 7 bases, there was a span of 9 bases. The CDR3 region is CASSLRTGQPQHF. In nucleotides, the CDR3 is TGTGCCAGCAGCTTAAGGACCGGCCAGCCCCAGCATTTT.

This clonotype was seen a few times. This rearrangement joins TRBV10-3 to TRBJ2-2; D call uncertain. The CDR3 runs to 11 residues. The germline V gene has CDR1 ENHRY and CDR2 SYGVKD. V lost 9 bases and J lost 0, with 2 bases in between. The CDR3 spells CAISNTGELFF. CDR3 in DNA: TGTGCCATTTCGAACACCGGGGAGCTGTTTTTT.

The CDR3 loop reads CASSPTMGQGAGELFF. Here the CDR3 DNA reads TGTGCCAGCAGCCCAACGATGGGACAGGGCGCCGGGGAGCTGTTTTTT. This chain connects TRBV5-4 to TRBJ2-2; 9 positions agree with TRBD1. The CDR3 is made up of 16 amino acids. CDR1 SGHNT and CDR2 YYREEE come from the germline V gene (reference sequence). After removal of 4 bases from V and 6 bases from J, the junction contained 10 bases not matched to a gene. Filled out from reference TRBV5-4 and TRBJ2-2, the complete variable domain reads ETGVTQSPTHLIKTRGQQVTLRCSSQSGHNTVSWYQQALGQGPQFIFQYYREEENGRGNFPPRFSGLQFPNYSSELNVNALELDDSALYLCASSPTMGQGAGELFFGEGSRLTVL.

This clonotype was seen a few times. The chain employs TRBV5-6 and TRBJ1-6; D not certain. Germline CDR1 reads SGHDT; CDR2 reads YYEEEE. The CDR3 sequence is 12 residues long. Between the trimmed V and J ends, which lost 4 bases and 14 bases, there was a span of 13 bases. The CDR3 nucleotides are TGTGCCAGCAGCCCAGTCGATAGGACCCTCCACTTT. Translation: CASSPVDRTLHF. The whole variable domain, remainder taken from reference TRBV5-6 and TRBJ1-6, is DAGVTQSPTHLIKTRGQQVTLRCSPKSGHDTVSWYQQALGQGPQFIFQYYEEEERQRGNFPDRFSGHQFPNYSSELNVNALLLGDSALYLCASSPVDRTLHFGNGTRLTVT.

In this sample, this clonotype turned up many times. The chain recombines TRBV4-3 with TRBJ2-5; TRBD2 matches 8 bases. Unmatched junction bases numbered 8, after V lost 4 bases and J lost 4 bases. The CDR3 runs to 15 residues. Germline loops: CDR1 LGHNA, CDR2 YSLEER. CDR3 in amino acids: CASSRTGGPGETQYF. Written as DNA, the CDR3 is TGCGCCAGCAGCCGCACGGGGGGGCCCGGAGAGACCCAGTACTTC.

The chain employs TRBV6-2 or TRBV6-3 and TRBJ2-3, with a possible D match to TRBD2 (6 bases). Trimming removed 8 bases at V and 3 bases at J, with 12 bases between. This CDR3 contains 13 residues. Germline lookup yields CDR1 MNHEY and CDR2 SVGEGT. Here the CDR3 DNA reads TGTGCCAGCGTCGCAGGAGGGACAGATACGCAGTATTTT. Its protein is CASVAGGTDTQYF.

This clonotype was seen a few times. J is TRBJ2-5 and V is TRBV27; no clear D. The CDR3 is 14 residues long. Germline CDR1 MNHEY, CDR2 SMNVEV (reference sequence). Trimming took off 5 bases at V and 5 bases at J, with 15 bases between the two ends. The CDR3 DNA sequence: TGTGCCAGCAGTCCCTCGGTGGCCCGGGAGACCCAGTACTTC. Translated: CASSPSVARETQYF.

This clonotype showed up just a few times. The V call is TRBV2, the J call TRBJ2-5, with 14 bases that match TRBD2. After removal of 4 bases from V and 5 bases from J, the junction contained 0 bases not matched to a gene. Germline CDR1 SNHLY, CDR2 FYNNEI. This CDR3 is built from 14 residues. The CDR3 nucleotides are TGTGCCAGCAGTGGGACTAGCGGGGGGGAGACCCAGTACTTC. It specifies CASSGTSGGETQYF.

This clonotype has at least ten counts. In nucleotides, the CDR3 is TGTGCCAGCAGCCTCCACAGGGTCGGGGGCTACACCTTC. The encoded protein is CASSLHRVGGYTF. The V and J genes are TRBV6-5 and TRBJ1-2; D is possibly TRBD1 (6 bases). The CDR3 covers 13 residues. CDR1 is MNHEY, CDR2 SVGAGI, per germline. V was cut by 6 bases and J by 8 bases, with 16 bases left in between.

This clonotype has just a few counts. This rearrangement joins TRBV5-6 to TRBJ2-5; D is possibly TRBD2 (5 bases). Germline lookup yields CDR1 SGHDT and CDR2 YYEEEE. V lost 1 base to trimming and J lost 2 bases, with 15 bases between them. The CDR3 runs 16 residues. The CDR3 nucleotides read TGTGCCAGCAGCTTGTTTATTCCGGGGAGACAAGAGACCCAGTACTTC. It encodes CASSLFIPGRQETQYF.

This clonotype was seen a few times. This chain uses TRBV3-1 with TRBJ1-6; D is uncertain. Germline CDR1 LGHDT, CDR2 YNNKEL (reference sequence). Trimming took off 2 bases at V and 10 bases at J, with 9 bases between the two ends. The CDR3 contains 13 residues. This chain's CDR3 is CASSQQSGSPLHF. DNA of the CDR3: TGTGCCAGCAGCCAACAATCTGGCTCACCCCTCCACTTT.

The chain combines TRBV3-1 with TRBJ2-5, with TRBD2 matching 7 bases. Per the germline V gene, CDR1 is LGHDT and CDR2 is YNNKEL (reference sequence). CDR3 length: 15 amino acids. V shed 5 bases, J shed 2 bases, and the junction held 8 bases outside the gene matches. The CDR3, as DNA: TGTGCCAGCAGCTATTTCAGCGGGGCGCAAGAGACCCAGTACTTC. Amino acid sequence: CASSYFSGAQETQYF.

This clonotype was counted only a few times. The chain couples TRBV14 to TRBJ2-3; D call uncertain. This CDR3 has 14 amino acids. Trimming shortened V by 1 base and J by 10 bases, and 15 bases separated the two germline ends. Germline-derived CDR1 and CDR2 are SGHDN and FVKESK. The CDR3 DNA follows: TGTGCCAGCAGCCAAGTGACTCTCTGGTATGCGCAGTATTTT. Translation gives CASSQVTLWYAQYF.

This clonotype has at least ten counts. The chain carries TRBV5-1 and TRBJ2-1; 15 nucleotides agree with TRBD2. CDR1 and CDR2 (germline): SGHRS, YFSETQ. CDR3 size: 15 residues. Germline trimming cut 4 bases from V and 7 bases from J; bases unmatched to any gene: 3. CDR3 residues: CASSVGTSGGNEQFF. CDR3 coding DNA: TGCGCCAGCAGCGTCGGGACTAGCGGGGGGAATGAGCAGTTCTTC.

This clonotype was observed a few times. The genes are TRBV27 and TRBJ1-5, with D hard to call. Trimming pared 3 bases from V and 3 bases from J, leaving 9 bases between. This CDR3 comprises 14 residues. Germline V gene lookup returns CDR1 MNHEY and CDR2 SMNVEV (reference sequence). CDR3 sequence (DNA): TGTGCCAGCAGTTTCGGCAGGTTCAATCAGCCCCAGCATTTT. Translated, it gives CASSFGRFNQPQHF.